A selection of T cell receptor beta chains follows, all from one sample in a study of T cell repertoires in cytomegalovirus infection. MiXCR was run by TCRdb on the reads, yielding one entry per CDR3 protein. The table lists a few hundred thousand distinct CDR3 sequences, roughly 15% of them singletons. Material for sequencing was PBMCs. The receptors derive from a human donor in good health (CMV status not recorded). Some clones in this sample may be carry-over from other donors' samples. CDR3s leave out the opening cysteine and the closing phenylalanine or tryptophan. The order of the fields is D gene, CDR3 length, V gene, CDR3 protein. The D gene is left open where the match is weak.

d_gene: -
len: 13
v_gene: TRBV11-1
CDR3aa: ASSLAFGGTAEQY

d_gene: TRBD1
len: 12
v_gene: TRBV12-3/TRBV12-4
CDR3aa: ASRIQGRGTEAF

d_gene: -
len: 9
v_gene: TRBV25-1
CDR3aa: ASGAIDGYT

d_gene: -
len: 12
v_gene: TRBV12-3/TRBV12-4
CDR3aa: ASSFGATNEKLF

d_gene: -
len: 12
v_gene: TRBV29-1
CDR3aa: SVLAEPVNTEAF

d_gene: -
len: 11
v_gene: TRBV11-2
CDR3aa: ASSLLVAGELF

d_gene: -
len: 11
v_gene: TRBV10-3
CDR3aa: AISSGGPGTQY

d_gene: -
len: 12
v_gene: TRBV20-1
CDR3aa: SAGEKRPPREQY

d_gene: -
len: 18
v_gene: TRBV6-1
CDR3aa: ASSEVWQGLSTASGNTIY

d_gene: -
len: 13
v_gene: TRBV4-2
CDR3aa: ASSQDYPTNDIQY

d_gene: -
len: 14
v_gene: TRBV27
CDR3aa: ASSLSGRNSNQPQH

d_gene: -
len: 11
v_gene: TRBV7-2
CDR3aa: ASSTNRISPLH

d_gene: TRBD2
len: 13
v_gene: TRBV20-1
CDR3aa: SALTSGTGADTQY

d_gene: TRBD1
len: 12
v_gene: TRBV6-2/TRBV6-3
CDR3aa: ASRLQGVDTEAF

d_gene: -
len: 12
v_gene: TRBV20-1
CDR3aa: SARSPLGNQPQH

d_gene: -
len: 11
v_gene: TRBV12-3/TRBV12-4
CDR3aa: ASGPYNRDGYT

d_gene: TRBD1
len: 13
v_gene: TRBV9
CDR3aa: ASSVEGAPTYEQY

d_gene: -
len: 12
v_gene: TRBV12-3/TRBV12-4
CDR3aa: ASSFGRLNTEAF

d_gene: -
len: 12
v_gene: TRBV11-2
CDR3aa: ASSEGSYNSPLH